Following are 4 T cell receptor beta chains from one sample sequenced in a study of blood T cell repertoires in COVID-19. This table comes from immunoSEQ multiplex PCR, and its TCRdb copy is limited to in-frame clones, with some not included. This sample has about 35,000 clones, with around 85% found just once. Input material: peripheral blood. Receptor source: a man aged 55 to 70 with active or convalescent COVID-19.

CDR3 residues: CASSPEGGPNEKLFF. The CDR3, as DNA: TGTGCCAGCAGCCCGGAGGGTGGGCCTAATGAAAAACTGTTTTTT. The rearrangement links TRBV7-9 to TRBJ1-4, with D uncertain. Trimming cost V 5 bases and J 3 bases, with 13 bases left between them. This CDR3 spans 15 amino acids. Germline CDR1 is SEHNR and CDR2 is FQNEAQ (reference sequence).

There are many counts of this clone. The chain carries TRBV21-1 and TRBJ2-3; the D segment call TRBD2 is taken from the table without a DNA check. TRBV21-1 is annotated as a pseudogene. This CDR3 contains 16 residues. CDR3 DNA: TGTGCCAGCAGCACCATGACTAGCGGGGGTGCCGATACGCAGTATTTT. Its protein is CASSTMTSGGADTQYF.

This chain joins TRBV5-1 and TRBJ2-1; 7 nucleotides align to TRBD1. The junction had 2 bases not matched to a gene; V was cut back by 7 bases and J by 7 bases. Looked up from germline, CDR1 is SGHRS and CDR2 is YFSETQ. CDR3 length equals 11 residues. CDR3 loop: CASGQANEQFF. Written as DNA, the CDR3 is TGCGCCAGCGGACAGGCAAATGAGCAGTTCTTC. Combining the CDR3 with reference TRBV5-1 and TRBJ2-1 gives the whole variable domain KAGVTQTPRYLIKTRGQQVTLSCSPISGHRSVSWYQQTPGQGLQFLFEYFSETQRNKGNFPGRFSGRQFSNSRSEMNVSTLELGDSALYLCASGQANEQFFGPGTRLTVL.

The V and J genes are TRBV13 and TRBJ2-1; TRBD1 agrees at 9 bases. Per the germline V gene, CDR1 is PRHDT and CDR2 is FYEKMQ (reference sequence). The CDR3 sequence is 14 residues long. V trimming: 3 bases; J trimming: 9 bases; junction bases outside the gene matches: 6. CDR3 residues: CASSFLQGAGEQFF. The CDR3 DNA sequence: TGTGCCAGCAGCTTCTTACAGGGGGCCGGTGAGCAGTTCTTC.